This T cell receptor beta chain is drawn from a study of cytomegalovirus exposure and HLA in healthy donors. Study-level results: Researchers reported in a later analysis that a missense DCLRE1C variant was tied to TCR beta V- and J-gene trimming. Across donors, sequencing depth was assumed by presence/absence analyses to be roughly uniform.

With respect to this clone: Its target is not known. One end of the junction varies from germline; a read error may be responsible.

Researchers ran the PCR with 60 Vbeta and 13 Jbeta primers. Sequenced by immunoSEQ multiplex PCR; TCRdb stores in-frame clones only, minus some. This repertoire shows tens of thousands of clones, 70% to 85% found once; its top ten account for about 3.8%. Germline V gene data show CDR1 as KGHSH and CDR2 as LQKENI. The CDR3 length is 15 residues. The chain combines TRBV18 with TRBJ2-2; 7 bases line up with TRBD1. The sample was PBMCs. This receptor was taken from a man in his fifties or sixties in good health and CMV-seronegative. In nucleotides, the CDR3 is TGTGCCAGCTCACCAGGGACAGCACCCACCGGGGAGCCGTTTTTT. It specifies CASSPGTAPTGEPFF.